The 6 T cell receptor beta chains below come from one sample, sequenced in a study of tumor-infiltrating lymphocytes in glioblastoma multiforme. Three nested ARM-PCR rounds with V-beta and C-beta primers built TCRB libraries. TCRdb re-derived calls from the multiplex PCR reads in MiXCR, one entry per CDR3 protein. The table shows fewer than 40,000 distinct CDR3 sequences, with 60% to 75% occurring only once. Sequencing used brain tumor tissue. These receptors were taken from a male donor with glioblastoma.

On this clonotype itself: An end of the junction differs from the germline gene, which may be a read error. This sequence joins TRBV5-5 and TRBJ2-3; D uncertain. This CDR3 comprises 15 residues. Germline CDR1 reads SGHKS; CDR2 reads YYEKEE (reference sequence). The CDR3 region has the DNA TGCGCCAGCAGCTTGGAACCACGGCTCACAGATACGCAGTATTTT. As protein: CASSLEPRLTDTQYF.

This clonotype was observed at least ten times. CDR3 sequence reads: CAWRTQGNTGELFF. CDR3 coding DNA: TGTGCCTGGAGGACCCAGGGAAACACCGGGGAGCTGTTTTTT. The chain carries TRBV30 and TRBJ2-2; a weak D match, TRBD1 (5 bases). The V gene's germline CDR1 is GTSNPN and CDR2 SVGIG (reference sequence). Trimming pared 3 bases from V and 2 bases from J, leaving 10 bases between. The CDR3 contains 14 residues.

A word on this clonotype: Here the CDR3 omits its conserved ending phenylalanine or tryptophan, so a read error is the likely source. The limits of the CDR3 on the DNA are not certain, so only TCRdb's listed CDR3 is given. The gene calls are TRBV29-1 and TRBJ1-6; TRBD1, the D gene given by the table, was not confirmed from the DNA. Per the germline V gene, CDR1 is SQVTM and CDR2 is ANQGSEA. The CDR3 spans 13 amino acids, including both terminal residues. Here the CDR3 reads CIVARDRESPLRC.

The chain uses TRBV7-8 and TRBJ2-2; D gene ambiguous. V lost 5 bases and J 5 bases, leaving 12 bases between the germline ends. This CDR3 spans 14 amino acids. CDR1 and CDR2 from the germline V gene are SGHVS and FQNEAQ. Written as DNA, the CDR3 is TGTGCCAGCAGCACCCGACATGGAACCGGGGAGCTGTTTTTT. This sequence encodes CASSTRHGTGELFF.

The gene calls are TRBV20-1 and TRBJ2-7; no clear D gene. Deletions cut 3 bases from V and 5 bases from J, with 17 bases between. The CDR3 is 14 amino acids. The germline V gene has CDR1 DFQATT and CDR2 SNEGSKA (reference sequence). The chain's CDR3 is CSASSSGVAHEQYF. CDR3 sequence (DNA): TGCAGTGCTAGTTCTTCTGGAGTGGCTCACGAGCAGTACTTC.

V is TRBV29-1 and J is TRBJ2-7; D is unresolved. The CDR3 is made up of 12 amino acids. The germline V gene has CDR1 SQVTM and CDR2 ANQGSEA. CDR3 nucleotide sequence: TGCGGCGTTGTCTCCACCCTTTACAAGCAGTACGTC. As protein: CGVVSTLYKQYV.